This entry lists 2 T cell receptor beta chains sequenced from one sample in a study of post-analysis software for immune sequencing data. Study results and caveats: When patients were compared with controls, 4 or 5 TRBV segments were more frequent, TRBV5-6, TRBV5-1 and TRBV20-1 among them.

Which antigens these TCRs recognize remains unknown. Unique molecular identifiers were built into the TCR beta cDNA libraries. TCRdb called the PCR reads again in MiXCR, with one record for every CDR3 protein. There are about 430,000 distinct CDR3 sequences in the sample; 30% to 45% occur only once, and 6.5% to 8% lies in the top ten. The sequenced material came from blood. The receptors shown here come from a girl aged 2 to 10 with multiple sclerosis.

The chain carries TRBV2 and TRBJ2-1; D unclear. Germline assignment: CDR1 SNHLY and CDR2 FYNNEI. This CDR3 is 15 amino acids long. The ends were cut back, 4 bases at V and 5 bases at J, with 15 bases in the middle. CDR3 DNA sequence: TGTGCCAGCAGTGTTAGGGTCCTCCTAGACAATGAGCAGTTCTTC. It translates to CASSVRVLLDNEQFF.

The chain uses TRBV18 and TRBJ2-3; TRBD2 matches 10 bases. The CDR3 length is 16 residues. The J segment lost 4 bases and the V segment lost 3 bases, leaving 7 bases of the junction unmatched. The V gene's germline CDR1 is KGHSH and CDR2 LQKENI. Here the CDR3 reads CASSPRSLAGADTQYF. In DNA, the CDR3 is TGTGCCAGCTCACCGCGAAGCCTAGCGGGAGCAGATACGCAGTATTTT.